The 13 T cell receptor beta chains given below trace back to one sample, sequenced in a study of blood T cell repertoires in COVID-19. The assay was immunoSEQ multiplex PCR, and TCRdb's table has in-frame clones only and misses some. Of fewer than 200,000 clones in the sample, roughly 80% were seen once. Input material: peripheral blood. The source is an elderly woman with acute or convalescent COVID-19.

This rearrangement joins TRBV28 to TRBJ1-1; D not certain. V lost 6 bases to trimming and J lost 7 bases, with 12 bases between them. The CDR3 has 12 amino acids. In germline, CDR1 is MDHEN, CDR2 SYDVKM. DNA for the CDR3: TGTGCCAGCAGCCGACTTCAGAATGAAGCTTTCTTT. Protein product: CASSRLQNEAFF.

This chain joins TRBV2 and TRBJ2-5; 8 nucleotides align to TRBD1. The trim removed 10 bases at V and 1 base at J, leaving 11 bases unmatched. Germline V lookup: CDR1 SNHLY, CDR2 FYNNEI. The length of the CDR3 is 15 residues. CDR3 in DNA: TGTGCCACCAGCCGCGACAGGGGCCCCCAAGAGACCCAGTACTTC. Translating it yields CATSRDRGPQETQYF.

CDR3 sequence (DNA): TGTGCCAGCAGCTCACCGGGACTAGTAACAGTAGGCAAAAACATTCAGTACTTC. As protein: CASSSPGLVTVGKNIQYF. V is TRBV7-9 and J is TRBJ2-4; 8 nucleotides line up with TRBD2. The CDR3 is made up of 18 amino acids. Germline lookup yields CDR1 SEHNR and CDR2 FQNEAQ (reference sequence). The V and J ends lost 4 bases and 3 bases, in that order; junction bases with no gene match: 14.

The J gene is TRBJ1-6, the V gene TRBV6-5, with a weak D call TRBD1 (6 bases). V was pared by 4 bases and J by 2 bases, with 12 bases between. The CDR3 spans 16 residues. Germline V gene lookup returns CDR1 MNHEY and CDR2 SVGAGI. The CDR3: CASSSPTGTYNSPLHF. The DNA of the CDR3 is TGTGCCAGCAGTTCTCCGACAGGAACCTATAATTCACCCCTCCACTTT.

V and J are TRBV24-1 and TRBJ1-2; 12 nucleotides align to TRBD1. CDR1 is KGHDR and CDR2 is SFDVKD in the germline V gene. With 2 bases clipped from V and 13 bases from J, the junction kept 13 bases outside the gene matches. This CDR3 has 16 residues. DNA for the CDR3: TGTGCCACCAGTGATTCCCCGCACCGGGACAGGGGGCGTTCCACCTTC. It codes for CATSDSPHRDRGRSTF.

V gene TRBV19 combines with J gene TRBJ2-6; TRBD1 agrees at 9 bases. From germline, CDR1 is LNHDA and CDR2 SQIVND (reference sequence). V lost 3 bases to trimming and J lost 4 bases; unmatched junction nucleotides: 4. The CDR3 length is 16 residues. The CDR3 reads CASSMGQGPGANVLTF. Written as DNA, the CDR3 is TGTGCCAGTAGTATGGGACAGGGACCAGGGGCCAACGTCCTGACTTTC.

This rearrangement joins TRBV6-4 to TRBJ1-2; 11 bases align to TRBD1. V gave up 5 bases and J gave up 7 bases; unmatched junction bases: 9. The length of the CDR3 is 15 residues. Germline lookup yields CDR1 MRHNA and CDR2 SNTAGT. For the CDR3, the DNA is TGTGCCAGCAGTCTCGATCCGGGACAGGGGGTTGGCTACACCTTC. Translating gives CASSLDPGQGVGYTF.

The chain joins TRBV11-2 to TRBJ1-1, with unresolved D. V lost 2 bases and J lost 1, with 11 bases in between. Per germline, CDR1 SGHAT and CDR2 FQNNGV. The CDR3 length is 15 residues. The DNA of the CDR3 is TGTGCCAGCAGCTTAAATGCAAACAAGAACACTGAAGCTTTCTTT. Protein product: CASSLNANKNTEAFF.

This chain uses TRBV5-1 with TRBJ1-2, with D perhaps matching TRBD1 (5 bases). CDR1 is SGHRS, CDR2 YFSETQ, per germline. V was shortened by 2 bases and J by 7 bases, with 12 bases between the two germline ends. The CDR3 is made up of 13 amino acids. The chain's CDR3 is CASSFDSVLGYTF. CDR3 DNA: TGCGCCAGCAGCTTCGACAGTGTACTTGGCTACACCTTC.

The chain couples TRBV11-2 to TRBJ1-2, with TRBD1 identical over 9 bases. CDR3 length: 13 residues. V shed 5 bases and J 7 bases; nucleotides not matched to a gene: 5. Germline loops: CDR1 SGHAT, CDR2 FQNNGV. The CDR3 sequence is CASSVQGAGGYTF. Here the CDR3 DNA reads TGTGCCAGCAGCGTACAGGGGGCTGGTGGCTACACCTTC. The full variable domain, completed using reference TRBV11-2 and TRBJ1-2, is EAGVAQSPRYKIIEKRQSVAFWCNPISGHATLYWYQQILGQGPKLLIQFQNNGVVDDSQLPKDRFSAERLKGVDSTLKIQPAKLEDSAVYLCASSVQGAGGYTFGSGTRLTVV.

The CDR3 loop reads CASSLVGTGEGEQYF. The CDR3 DNA follows: TGCGCCAGCAGCTTGGTGGGGACAGGGGAAGGCGAGCAGTACTTC. The J gene is TRBJ2-7, the V gene TRBV5-1, with TRBD1 matching over 10 bases. Per the germline V gene, CDR1 is SGHRS and CDR2 is YFSETQ. V shed 0 bases, J shed 6 bases, and the junction held 6 bases outside the gene matches. This CDR3 contains 15 residues.

This clone was recorded once. This chain connects TRBV19 to TRBJ2-2; 7 bases align to TRBD2. Germline V gene sequence: CDR1 LNHDA, CDR2 SQIVND (reference sequence). CDR3 length equals 17 residues. After removal of 6 bases from V and 6 bases from J, the junction contained 16 bases not matched to a gene. CDR3 amino acids: CASSPYTGTTVAGELFF. Written as DNA, the CDR3 is TGTGCCAGTAGCCCTTATACCGGGACTACAGTCGCCGGGGAGCTGTTTTTT.

This chain joins TRBV7-3 and TRBJ2-2, with 11 bases lining up with TRBD1. V shed 5 bases and J 5 bases; nucleotides not matched to a gene: 7. This CDR3 spans 16 amino acids. CDR1 and CDR2 from the germline V gene are SGHTA and FQGTGA. The CDR3 protein is CASSRAGTGGTGELFF. CDR3 DNA sequence: TGTGCCAGCAGCAGGGCCGGGACAGGGGGGACCGGGGAGCTGTTTTTT.